The subject of this entry is one TCR beta chain. This sample was taken from a study of blood T cell repertoires in COVID-19. Trimming removed 0 bases from V and 8 bases from J; junction bases left unmatched: 9. The CDR3 has 15 amino acids. Germline V gene data show CDR1 as SGHRS and CDR2 as YFSETQ. Measured with immunoSEQ multiplex PCR; TCRdb has only the in-frame clones, and not every one. The sample records roughly 250,000 clones, roughly 77% being singletons. This clonotype was obtained from a woman older than 75 with acute or convalescent COVID-19. The J gene is TRBJ2-3, the V gene TRBV5-1, with 7 bases matching TRBD2. Sequencing was performed on peripheral blood. DNA of the CDR3: TGCGCCAGCAGCTTGGACGGGACTACCCCCGGTACGCAGTATTTT. Translating gives CASSLDGTTPGTQYF. Full variable domain (remainder filled in from reference TRBV5-1 and TRBJ2-3): KAGVTQTPRYLIKTRGQQVTLSCSPISGHRSVSWYQQTPGQGLQFLFEYFSETQRNKGNFPGRFSGRQFSNSRSEMNVSTLELGDSALYLCASSLDGTTPGTQYFGPGTRLTVL.